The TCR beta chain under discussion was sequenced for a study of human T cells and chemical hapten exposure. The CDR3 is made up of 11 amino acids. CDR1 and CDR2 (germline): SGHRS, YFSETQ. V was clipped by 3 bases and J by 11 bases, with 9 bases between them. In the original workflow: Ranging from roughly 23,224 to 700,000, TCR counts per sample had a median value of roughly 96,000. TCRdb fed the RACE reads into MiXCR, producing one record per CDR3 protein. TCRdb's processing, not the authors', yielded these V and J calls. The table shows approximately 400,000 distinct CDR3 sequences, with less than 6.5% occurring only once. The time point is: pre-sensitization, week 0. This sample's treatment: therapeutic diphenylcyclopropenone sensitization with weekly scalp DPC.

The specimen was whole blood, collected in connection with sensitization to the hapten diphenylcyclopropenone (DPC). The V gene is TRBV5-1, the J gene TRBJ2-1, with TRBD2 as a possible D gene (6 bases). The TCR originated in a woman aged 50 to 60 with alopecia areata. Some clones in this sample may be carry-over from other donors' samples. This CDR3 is CASSWRDKQFF. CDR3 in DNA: TGCGCCAGCAGCTGGAGGGATAAGCAGTTCTTC.